The 26 T cell receptor beta chains reported below all come from one sample, sequenced in a study of blood T cell repertoires in COVID-19. The protocol was immunoSEQ multiplex PCR, while the TCRdb copy is restricted to in-frame clones and leaves out a portion. Of around 290,000 clones detected, about 86% appear once; the ten largest clones hold under 15%. The sample was peripheral blood. The receptors originated from a woman between 65 and 79 years old with COVID-19, enrolled during active disease.

The chain combines TRBV18 with TRBJ2-1, with 13 bases identical to TRBD2. The length of the CDR3 is 15 residues. Germline V gives CDR1 KGHSH, CDR2 LQKENI. V trimming: 5 bases; J trimming: 6 bases; junction bases outside the gene matches: 4. The CDR3 bases are TGTGCCAGCTCAGTGGGACTAGCGGGACCCAATGAGCAGTTCTTC. Protein: CASSVGLAGPNEQFF.

This clone occurred once. The V gene is TRBV10-3, the J gene TRBJ2-3; 7 positions match TRBD1. This CDR3 is 16 amino acids long. Germline loops: CDR1 ENHRY, CDR2 SYGVKD. Trimming removed 8 bases from V and 4 bases from J; junction bases left unmatched: 15. The CDR3 DNA is TGTGCCATCGGTCGGGGACAGCTCGTATGGGCAGATACGCAGTATTTT. Its protein product is CAIGRGQLVWADTQYF.

The chain uses TRBV20-1 and TRBJ1-1; D remains ambiguous. Germline V gene data show CDR1 as DFQATT and CDR2 as SNEGSKA (reference sequence). This CDR3 region has 11 residues. Deletions cut 7 bases from V and 0 bases from J, with 6 bases between. The CDR3 DNA reads as TGCAGTGTCTCCGTGAACACTGAAGCTTTCTTT. As protein: CSVSVNTEAFF.

This clone was counted once. The rearrangement uses TRBV9 and TRBJ1-2; D is unresolved. The CDR3 runs 13 residues. In germline, CDR1 is SGDLS, CDR2 YYNGEE. V was pared by 2 bases and J by 2 bases, with 7 bases between. The CDR3 DNA sequence: TGTGCCAGCAGCGTGGACTCGAACTATGGCTACACCTTC. Protein: CASSVDSNYGYTF.

The CDR3 protein is CAISEAVGRAEAFF. The CDR3, as DNA: TGTGCCATCAGTGAGGCAGTCGGGCGGGCTGAAGCTTTCTTT. The chain links TRBV10-3 to TRBJ1-1; D gene unclear. The CDR3 is 14 residues long. In germline, CDR1 is ENHRY, CDR2 SYGVKD. The V and J ends lost 2 bases and 6 bases respectively, with 13 bases between them.

The rearrangement links TRBV2 to TRBJ2-2; D gene ambiguous. CDR1 is SNHLY, CDR2 FYNNEI, per germline. Trimming stripped 5 bases from V and 1 base from J, with 14 bases between. The CDR3 consists of 16 residues. The CDR3 region is CASSFPSSGNTGELFF. The CDR3 DNA reads as TGTGCCAGCAGTTTCCCCTCTTCGGGGAACACCGGGGAGCTGTTTTTT.

The chain has TRBV6-5 and TRBJ2-1; D perhaps matches TRBD2 (6 bases). V was cut by 7 bases and J by 2 bases, with 9 bases left in between. CDR1 and CDR2 (germline): MNHEY, SVGAGI. The CDR3 consists of 13 residues. The DNA of the CDR3 is TGTGCCAGCAAAGTAGCGGCCTACAATGAGCAGTTCTTC. Residues: CASKVAAYNEQFF.

This sequence joins TRBV5-1 and TRBJ2-1, with TRBD1 as a possible D gene (6 bases). Looked up from germline, CDR1 is SGHRS and CDR2 is YFSETQ. V lost 4 bases to trimming and J lost 4 bases, with 12 bases between them. CDR3 length: 14 amino acids. The CDR3 spells CASSPVDRYNEQFF. CDR3 nucleotides: TGCGCCAGCAGCCCTGTCGACAGGTACAATGAGCAGTTCTTC.

The CDR3 loop is CASSSGLGGSTDTQYF. As DNA, the CDR3 is TGTGCCAGCAGCTCCGGTTTGGGGGGGAGCACAGATACGCAGTATTTT. The gene calls are TRBV5-8 and TRBJ2-3, with TRBD2 matching 7 bases. Germline V gene sequence: CDR1 SGHTS, CDR2 YDEGEE. The CDR3 length is 16 residues. Trimming at V came to 3 bases and at J to 0 bases, leaving 7 bases not matched to a gene.

V and J are TRBV27 and TRBJ2-5; 8 positions agree with TRBD1. Germline-derived CDR1 and CDR2 are MNHEY and SMNVEV (reference sequence). This CDR3 is 14 amino acids long. V shed 3 bases, J shed 4 bases, and the junction held 4 bases outside the gene matches. CDR3 sequence (DNA): TGTGCCAGCAGTTTCGGACAGGGCATAGAGACCCAGTACTTC. Translation gives CASSFGQGIETQYF.

In nucleotides, the CDR3 is TGTGCCAGCTCACCACCCGACAGGTTTTGGGCCAACGTCCTGACTTTC. This codes for CASSPPDRFWANVLTF. The rearrangement links TRBV18 to TRBJ2-6; D perhaps matches TRBD1 (6 bases). The CDR3 spans 16 residues. CDR1 is KGHSH, CDR2 LQKENI, per germline. The V gene lost 0 bases and the J gene lost 5 bases, with 11 bases spanning the gap.

The chain employs TRBV5-1 and TRBJ2-1, with D perhaps matching TRBD1 (7 bases). Germline V gene lookup returns CDR1 SGHRS and CDR2 YFSETQ. The CDR3 is 15 residues long. V was clipped by 1 base and J by 8 bases, with 16 bases between them. CDR3 loop: CASSLNRRGQDEQFF. The CDR3 DNA reads TGCGCCAGCAGCTTGAACAGGAGGGGGCAAGATGAGCAGTTCTTC.

The chain links TRBV6-2 or TRBV6-3 to TRBJ2-7; 9 bases agree with TRBD1. Germline CDR1 MNHEY, CDR2 SVGEGT. The CDR3 is 15 amino acids. V lost 5 bases, J lost 0 bases, and 5 bases stayed unmatched. For the CDR3, the DNA is TGTGCCAGCAGTGTCCGGGGACAGGGCTCCTACGAGCAGTACTTC. Its translation: CASSVRGQGSYEQYF.

J is TRBJ2-3 and V is TRBV5-1; D not resolved. V dropped 7 bases and J dropped 6 bases, with 9 bases sitting between them. Germline CDR1 is SGHRS and CDR2 is YFSETQ. The CDR3 is made up of 11 amino acids. CDR3 loop: CASLLEDTQYF. The CDR3 nucleotides are TGCGCCAGCCTCCTGGAGGATACGCAGTATTTT.

The chain carries TRBV18 and TRBJ2-2, with 13 bases lining up with TRBD2. CDR1 KGHSH and CDR2 LQKENI come from the germline V gene. The CDR3 contains 18 residues. Germline trimming cut 3 bases from V and 4 bases from J; bases unmatched to any gene: 8. The CDR3: CASSPGLAGVRGTGELFF. Written as DNA, the CDR3 is TGTGCCAGCTCACCCGGACTAGCGGGGGTCCGAGGCACCGGGGAGCTGTTTTTT.

The V and J genes are TRBV4-1 and TRBJ2-7; a possible D gene is TRBD2 (5 bases). The length of the CDR3 is 15 residues. V dropped 1 base and J dropped 2 bases, with 12 bases sitting between them. Germline V gene data show CDR1 as MGHRA and CDR2 as YSYEKL. For the CDR3, the DNA is TGCGCCAGCAGCCAAGTTAGCGACGTAGCCTACGAGCAGTACTTC. This encodes CASSQVSDVAYEQYF.

The rearrangement joins TRBV6-1 to TRBJ2-7; D uncertain. The germline V and J ends were trimmed by 0 bases and 4 bases, with 4 bases remaining between them. From germline, CDR1 is MNHNS and CDR2 SASEGT. The CDR3 length is 12 residues. The CDR3 DNA reads as TGTGCCAGCAGTGAAGCAGCATACGAGCAGTACTTC. Residues: CASSEAAYEQYF.

The chain joins TRBV14 to TRBJ1-1, with 7 bases lining up with TRBD1. Germline values: CDR1 SGHDN, CDR2 FVKESK. The J segment lost 5 bases and the V segment lost 4 bases, leaving 10 bases of the junction unmatched. CDR3 size: 15 residues. CDR3 nucleotide sequence: TGTGCCAGCAGCCCCTACGAGGGGGCCGGGACTGAAGCTTTCTTT. Residues: CASSPYEGAGTEAFF.

V is TRBV6-5 and J is TRBJ1-1; TRBD1 matches 11 bases. Germline V gives CDR1 MNHEY, CDR2 SVGAGI. The CDR3 is made up of 15 amino acids. The junction had 4 bases not matched to a gene; V was cut back by 4 bases and J by 3 bases. CDR3 sequence reads: CASSSRDRGYTEAFF. CDR3 nucleotides: TGTGCCAGCAGTTCTCGGGACAGGGGGTACACTGAAGCTTTCTTT.

A few counts support this clone. The chain couples TRBV6-5 to TRBJ2-1, with 9 bases identical to TRBD2. This CDR3 comprises 14 residues. The J segment lost 7 bases and the V segment lost 6 bases, leaving 7 bases of the junction unmatched. CDR1 and CDR2 from the germline V gene are MNHEY and SVGAGI. DNA of the CDR3: TGTGCCAGCAGGATAGCGGGGGACCGGAATGAGCAGTTCTTC. This encodes CASRIAGDRNEQFF.

The gene calls are TRBV10-1 and TRBJ2-3, with D perhaps TRBD1 (5 bases). The CDR3 consists of 14 residues. Trimming pared 1 base from V and 2 bases from J, leaving 7 bases between. Germline CDR1 is WNHNN and CDR2 is SYGVQD (reference sequence). The CDR3 DNA reads as TGCGCCAGCAGTGAGTTCAGGGACACAGATACGCAGTATTTT. This encodes CASSEFRDTDTQYF.

This clone was recorded a few times. The rearrangement joins TRBV5-1 to TRBJ1-4, with D uncertain. Germline CDR1 is SGHRS and CDR2 is YFSETQ. The CDR3 has 15 amino acids. Between the trimmed V and J ends, which lost 1 base and 8 bases, there was a span of 15 bases. CDR3 in amino acids: CASSLRSAGSEKLFF. CDR3 nucleotides: TGCGCCAGCAGCTTGAGATCGGCGGGGTCCGAAAAACTGTTTTTT.

The chain couples TRBV2 to TRBJ1-2; D perhaps matches TRBD1 (6 bases). The CDR3 loop spans 14 amino acids. From germline, CDR1 is SNHLY and CDR2 FYNNEI. The ends were cut back, 3 bases at V and 0 bases at J, with 8 bases in the middle. The CDR3 loop is CASSETGANYGYTF. CDR3 DNA sequence: TGTGCCAGCAGTGAGACAGGAGCTAACTATGGCTACACCTTC.

V and J are TRBV28 and TRBJ2-7; 9 bases fit TRBD1. CDR1 is MDHEN, CDR2 SYDVKM, per germline. V shed 4 bases, J shed 1 base, and the junction held 5 bases outside the gene matches. This CDR3 contains 15 residues. The CDR3 region is CASSSPGTGSYEQYF. The CDR3 DNA is TGTGCCAGCAGTTCCCCCGGGACAGGGTCCTACGAGCAGTACTTC.

The chain links TRBV5-1 to TRBJ2-5; weak D call: TRBD2 (5 bases). CDR1 is SGHRS, CDR2 YFSETQ, per germline. V was shortened by 1 base and J by 7 bases, with 11 bases between the two germline ends. This CDR3 is built from 13 residues. The CDR3 protein is CASSLSGLSTQYF. Written as DNA, the CDR3 is TGCGCCAGCAGCTTGTCCGGACTTTCGACCCAGTACTTC.

The chain joins TRBV9 to TRBJ2-2; TRBD2 aligns across 7 bases. The J segment lost 0 bases and the V segment lost 0 bases, leaving 11 bases of the junction unmatched. The CDR3 has 19 amino acids. CDR1 is SGDLS, CDR2 YYNGEE, per germline. CDR3 sequence: CASSVGSAGYLSNTGELFF. The CDR3 DNA reads TGTGCCAGCAGCGTAGGGTCAGCGGGGTACTTATCGAACACCGGGGAGCTGTTTTTT.